Following are 2 T cell receptor beta chains from one sample sequenced in a study of cytomegalovirus exposure and HLA in healthy donors. The method was immunoSEQ multiplex PCR; TCRdb's version includes in-frame clones alone and lacks a portion of them. The sample lists some 200,000 clones; around 86% were seen once. Sequencing was carried out using PBMCs. The receptors derive from a man aged 25 to 40 in good health and CMV-seropositive.

The chain has TRBV15 and TRBJ2-2; 10 bases are shared with TRBD1. The ends lost 8 bases at V and 4 bases at J; junction bases unmatched: 4. The CDR3 extends over 14 amino acids. Germline V gives CDR1 LNHNV, CDR2 YYDKDF (reference sequence). CDR3 nucleotide sequence: TGTGCCACCTCGGACAGGGGGTTCACCGGGGAGCTGTTTTTT. Protein: CATSDRGFTGELFF.

The table lists this clone with a count of one. The chain carries TRBV6-4 and TRBJ2-1, with TRBD2 identical over 9 bases. V gave up 2 bases and J gave up 2 bases; unmatched junction bases: 4. Germline lookup yields CDR1 MRHNA and CDR2 SNTAGT. The CDR3 length is 16 residues. Written as DNA, the CDR3 is TGTGCCAGCAGTGACGAGGCTAGCGGGGCCTACAATGAGCAGTTCTTC. Translating it yields CASSDEASGAYNEQFF.